These 2 T cell receptor beta chains originate from one sample sequenced in a study of monozygotic twins with inflammatory bowel disease. From the 5' RACE reads, TCRdb lists one entry per CDR3 protein and no DNA. Its listing shows 300,000 to 350,000 distinct CDR3 sequences. The material sequenced was blood. The receptor source for this set is a human donor with ulcerative colitis or Crohn's disease, or a healthy co-twin of an affected twin (not recorded which).

The chain is built from TRBV5-1 and TRBJ2-7; TCRdb's assignment of TRBD1 cannot be checked, as there is no DNA. The CDR3 extends over 15 amino acids. Germline V lookup: CDR1 SGHRS, CDR2 YFSETQ. This chain's CDR3 is CASSLAGTITYEQYF.

The chain recombines TRBV6-6 with TRBJ1-2. This CDR3 spans 11 amino acids. CDR1 MNHNY and CDR2 SVGAGI come from the germline V gene (reference sequence). The CDR3 spells CASSSDYGYTF.